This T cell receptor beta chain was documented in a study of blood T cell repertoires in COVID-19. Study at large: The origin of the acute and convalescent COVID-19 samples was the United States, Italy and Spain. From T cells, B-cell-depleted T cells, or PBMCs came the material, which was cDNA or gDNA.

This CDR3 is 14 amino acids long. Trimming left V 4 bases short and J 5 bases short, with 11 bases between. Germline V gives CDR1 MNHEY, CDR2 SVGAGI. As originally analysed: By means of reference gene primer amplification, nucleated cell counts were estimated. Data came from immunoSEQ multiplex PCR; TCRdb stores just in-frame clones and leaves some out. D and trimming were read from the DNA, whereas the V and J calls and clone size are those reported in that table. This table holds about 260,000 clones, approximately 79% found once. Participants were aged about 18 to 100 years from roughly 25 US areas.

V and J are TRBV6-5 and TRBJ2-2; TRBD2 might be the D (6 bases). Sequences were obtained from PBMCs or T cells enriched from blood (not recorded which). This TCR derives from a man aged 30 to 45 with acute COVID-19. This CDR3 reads CASSSRRGTGELFF. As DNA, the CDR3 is TGTGCCAGCAGTTCGCGTCGGGGGACCGGGGAGCTGTTTTTT.